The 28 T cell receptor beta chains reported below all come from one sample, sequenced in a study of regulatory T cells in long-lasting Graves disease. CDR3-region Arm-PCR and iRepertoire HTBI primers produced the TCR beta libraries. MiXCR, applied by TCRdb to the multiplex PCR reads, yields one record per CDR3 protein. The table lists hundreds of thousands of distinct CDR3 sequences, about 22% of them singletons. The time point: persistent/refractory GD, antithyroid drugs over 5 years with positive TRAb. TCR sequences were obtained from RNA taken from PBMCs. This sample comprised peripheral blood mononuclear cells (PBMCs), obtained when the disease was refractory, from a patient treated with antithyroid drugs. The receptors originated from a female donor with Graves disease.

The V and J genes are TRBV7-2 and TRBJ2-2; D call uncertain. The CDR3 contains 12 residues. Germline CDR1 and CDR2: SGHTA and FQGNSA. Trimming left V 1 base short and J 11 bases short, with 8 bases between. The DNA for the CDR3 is TGTGCCAGCAGCTTAGAGACTCTCGAGCTGTTTTTT. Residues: CASSLETLELFF.

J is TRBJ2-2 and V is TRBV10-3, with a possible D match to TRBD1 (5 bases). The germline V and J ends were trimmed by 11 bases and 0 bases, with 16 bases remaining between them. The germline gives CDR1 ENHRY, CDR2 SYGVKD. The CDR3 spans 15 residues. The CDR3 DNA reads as TGTGCCGTCGCCTCGGACATCTCGAACACCGGGGAGCTGTTTTTT. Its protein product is CAVASDISNTGELFF.

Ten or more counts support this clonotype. The chain's CDR3 is CASSERPPQTEAFF. In nucleotides, the CDR3 is TGTGCCAGCAGTGAACGGCCCCCACAAACTGAAGCTTTCTTT. This chain links TRBV2 with TRBJ1-1; D call uncertain. The V gene lost 2 bases and the J gene lost 5 bases, with 12 bases spanning the gap. This CDR3 has 14 residues. Germline-derived CDR1 and CDR2 are SNHLY and FYNNEI.

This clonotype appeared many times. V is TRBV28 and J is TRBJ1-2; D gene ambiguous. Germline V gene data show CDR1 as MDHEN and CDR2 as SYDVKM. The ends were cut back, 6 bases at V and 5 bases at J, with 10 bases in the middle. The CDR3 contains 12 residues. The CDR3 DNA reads TGTGCCAGCAGCCCCAGTGTTTATGGCTACACCTTC. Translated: CASSPSVYGYTF.

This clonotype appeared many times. The CDR3 coding sequence is TGTGCCACCAGCAGAGATGAGTACGAGCAGTACTTC. This codes for CATSRDEYEQYF. The J gene is TRBJ2-7, the V gene TRBV15, with D unclear. The CDR3 contains 12 residues. Trimming took 0 bases from V and 4 from J, leaving 4 bases between them. Germline CDR1 is LNHNV and CDR2 is YYDKDF (reference sequence).

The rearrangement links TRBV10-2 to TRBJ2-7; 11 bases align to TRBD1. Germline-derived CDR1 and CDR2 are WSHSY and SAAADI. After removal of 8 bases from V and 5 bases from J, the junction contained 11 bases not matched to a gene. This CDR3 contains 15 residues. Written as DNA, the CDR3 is TGCGCCAGCTCCGACAGGGACAGGGGGGTAAACGAGCAGTACTTC. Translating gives CASSDRDRGVNEQYF.

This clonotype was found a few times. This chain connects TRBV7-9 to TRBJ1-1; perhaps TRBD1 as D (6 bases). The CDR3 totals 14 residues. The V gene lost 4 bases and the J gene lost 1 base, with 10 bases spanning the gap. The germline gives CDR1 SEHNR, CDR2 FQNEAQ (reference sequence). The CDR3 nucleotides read TGTGCCAGCAGCTCCCGGGACACGAACACTGAAGCTTTCTTT. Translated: CASSSRDTNTEAFF. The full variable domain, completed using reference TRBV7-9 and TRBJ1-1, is DTGVSQNPRHKITKRGQNVTFRCDPISEHNRLYWYRQTLGQGPEFLTYFQNEAQLEKSRLLSDRFSAERPKGSFSTLEIQRTEQGDSAMYLCASSSRDTNTEAFFGQGTRLTVV.

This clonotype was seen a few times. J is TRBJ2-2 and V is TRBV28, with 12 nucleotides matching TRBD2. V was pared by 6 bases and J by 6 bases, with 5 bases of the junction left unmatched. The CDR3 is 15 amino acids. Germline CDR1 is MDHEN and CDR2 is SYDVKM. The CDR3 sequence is CASSSLAGGAGELFF. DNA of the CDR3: TGTGCCAGCAGCTCCCTAGCGGGAGGGGCCGGGGAGCTGTTTTTT. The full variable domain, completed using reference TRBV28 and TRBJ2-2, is DVKVTQSSRYLVKRTGEKVFLECVQDMDHENMFWYRQDPGLGLRLIYFSYDVKMKEKGDIPEGYSVSREKKERFSLILESASTNQTSMYLCASSSLAGGAGELFFGEGSRLTVL.

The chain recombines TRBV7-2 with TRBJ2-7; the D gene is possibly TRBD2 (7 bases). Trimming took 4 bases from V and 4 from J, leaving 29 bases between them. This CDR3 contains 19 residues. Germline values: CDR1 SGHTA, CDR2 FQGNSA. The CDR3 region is CASSWRLRGGGPRSYEQYF. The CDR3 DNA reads TGTGCCAGCAGCTGGAGATTGCGGGGCGGGGGCCCCCGCTCTTACGAGCAGTACTTC.

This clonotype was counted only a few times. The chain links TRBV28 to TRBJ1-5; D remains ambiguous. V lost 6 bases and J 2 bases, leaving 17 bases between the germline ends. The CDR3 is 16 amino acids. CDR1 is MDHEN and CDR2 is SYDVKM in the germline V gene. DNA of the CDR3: TGTGCCAGCAGACCTTTTTCCGGGGAGGGCAATCAGCCCCAGCATTTT. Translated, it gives CASRPFSGEGNQPQHF. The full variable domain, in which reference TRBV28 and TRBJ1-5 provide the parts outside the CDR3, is DVKVTQSSRYLVKRTGEKVFLECVQDMDHENMFWYRQDPGLGLRLIYFSYDVKMKEKGDIPEGYSVSREKKERFSLILESASTNQTSMYLCASRPFSGEGNQPQHFGDGTRLSIL.

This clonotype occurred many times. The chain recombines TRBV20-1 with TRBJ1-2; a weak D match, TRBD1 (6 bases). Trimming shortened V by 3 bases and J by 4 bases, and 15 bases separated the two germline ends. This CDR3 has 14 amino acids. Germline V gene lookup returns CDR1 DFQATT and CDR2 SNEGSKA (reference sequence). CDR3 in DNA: TGCAGTGCTAGGGACAGAGGGCTGAGCTATGGCTACACCTTC. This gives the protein CSARDRGLSYGYTF.

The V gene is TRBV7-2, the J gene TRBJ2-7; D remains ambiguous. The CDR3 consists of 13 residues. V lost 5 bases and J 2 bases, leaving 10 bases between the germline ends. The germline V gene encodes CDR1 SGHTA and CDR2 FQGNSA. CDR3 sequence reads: CASSPAITYEQYF. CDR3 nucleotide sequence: TGTGCCAGCAGCCCCGCCATTACCTACGAGCAGTACTTC.

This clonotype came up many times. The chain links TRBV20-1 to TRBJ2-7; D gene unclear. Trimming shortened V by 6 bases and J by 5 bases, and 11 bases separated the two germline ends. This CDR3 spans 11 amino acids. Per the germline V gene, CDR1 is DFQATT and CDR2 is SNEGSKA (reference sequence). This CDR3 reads CSAGPDHEQYF. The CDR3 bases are TGCAGTGCAGGACCAGACCACGAGCAGTACTTC.

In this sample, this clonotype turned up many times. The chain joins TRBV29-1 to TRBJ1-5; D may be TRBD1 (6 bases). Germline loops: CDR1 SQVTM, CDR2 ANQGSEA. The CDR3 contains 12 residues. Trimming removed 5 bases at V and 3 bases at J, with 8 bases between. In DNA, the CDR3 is TGCAGCGTTAAGGGGGTCAATCAGCCCCAGCATTTT. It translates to CSVKGVNQPQHF.

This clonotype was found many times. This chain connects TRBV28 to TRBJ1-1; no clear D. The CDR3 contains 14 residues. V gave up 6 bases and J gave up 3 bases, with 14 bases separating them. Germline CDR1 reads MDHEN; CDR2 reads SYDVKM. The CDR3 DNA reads TGTGCCAGCAGAATCGACGCCCTCGACACTGAAGCTTTCTTT. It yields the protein CASRIDALDTEAFF.

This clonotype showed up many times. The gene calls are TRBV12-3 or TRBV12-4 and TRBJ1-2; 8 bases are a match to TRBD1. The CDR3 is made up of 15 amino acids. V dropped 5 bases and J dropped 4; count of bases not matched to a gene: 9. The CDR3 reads CASSPARTGTYGYTF. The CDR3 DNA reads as TGTGCCAGCAGTCCCGCCCGGACAGGGACCTATGGCTACACCTTC.

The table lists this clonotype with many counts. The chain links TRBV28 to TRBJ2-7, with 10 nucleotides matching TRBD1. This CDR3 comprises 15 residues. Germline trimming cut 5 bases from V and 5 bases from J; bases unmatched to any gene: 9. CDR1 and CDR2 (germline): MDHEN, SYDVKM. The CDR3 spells CASSIPGQGFDEQYF. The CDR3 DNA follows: TGTGCCAGCAGTATTCCGGGACAGGGGTTCGACGAGCAGTACTTC. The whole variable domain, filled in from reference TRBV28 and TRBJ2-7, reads DVKVTQSSRYLVKRTGEKVFLECVQDMDHENMFWYRQDPGLGLRLIYFSYDVKMKEKGDIPEGYSVSREKKERFSLILESASTNQTSMYLCASSIPGQGFDEQYFGPGTRLTVT.

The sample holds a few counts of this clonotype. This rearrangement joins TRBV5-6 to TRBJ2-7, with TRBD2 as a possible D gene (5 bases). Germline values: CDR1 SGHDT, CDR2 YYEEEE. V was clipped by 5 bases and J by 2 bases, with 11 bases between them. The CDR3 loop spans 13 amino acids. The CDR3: CASRGADPYEQYF. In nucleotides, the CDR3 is TGTGCCAGCAGGGGAGCGGACCCCTACGAGCAGTACTTC.

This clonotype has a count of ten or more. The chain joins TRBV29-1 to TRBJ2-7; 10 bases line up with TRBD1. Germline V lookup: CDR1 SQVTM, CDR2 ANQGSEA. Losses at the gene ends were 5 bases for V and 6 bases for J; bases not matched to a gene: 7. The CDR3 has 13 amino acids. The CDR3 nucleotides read TGCAGCGTTCGGACAGGGGGGATCCTCGAGCAGTACTTC. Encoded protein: CSVRTGGILEQYF.

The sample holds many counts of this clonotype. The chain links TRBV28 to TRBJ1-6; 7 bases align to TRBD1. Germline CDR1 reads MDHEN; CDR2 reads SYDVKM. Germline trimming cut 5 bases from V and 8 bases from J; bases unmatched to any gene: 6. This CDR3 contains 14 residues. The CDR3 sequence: CASSPGTEYSPLHF. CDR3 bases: TGTGCCAGCAGTCCGGGGACAGAGTATTCACCCCTCCACTTT.

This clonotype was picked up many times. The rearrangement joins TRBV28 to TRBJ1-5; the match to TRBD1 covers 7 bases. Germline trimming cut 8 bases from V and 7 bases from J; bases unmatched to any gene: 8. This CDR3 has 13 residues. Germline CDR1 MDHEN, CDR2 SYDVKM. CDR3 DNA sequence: TGTGCCAGCCTTGGACAGGCAGGGCAGCCCCAGCATTTT. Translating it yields CASLGQAGQPQHF.

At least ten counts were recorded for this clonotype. In DNA, the CDR3 is TGTGCCAGCAGTACCCGGGATGGCTACACCTTC. It codes for CASSTRDGYTF. The chain joins TRBV6-1 to TRBJ1-2; D not resolved. The germline CDR1 and CDR2 sequences are MNHNS and SASEGT. Trimming stripped 5 bases from V and 6 bases from J, with 7 bases between. This CDR3 region has 11 residues.

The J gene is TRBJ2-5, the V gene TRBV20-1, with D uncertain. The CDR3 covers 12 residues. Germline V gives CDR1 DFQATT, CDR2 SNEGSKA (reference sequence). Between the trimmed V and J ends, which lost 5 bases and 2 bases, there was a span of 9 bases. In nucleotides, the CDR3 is TGCAGTGCTCCAGGAGTACAAGAGACCCAGTACTTC. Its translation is CSAPGVQETQYF.

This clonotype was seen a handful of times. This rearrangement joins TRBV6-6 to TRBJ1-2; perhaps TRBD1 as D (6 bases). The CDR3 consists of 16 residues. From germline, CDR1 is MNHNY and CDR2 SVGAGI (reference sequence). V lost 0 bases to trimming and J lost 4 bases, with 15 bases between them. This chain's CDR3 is CASSYSPQGTVYGYTF. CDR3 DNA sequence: TGTGCCAGCAGTTACTCGCCCCAGGGGACCGTCTATGGCTACACCTTC.

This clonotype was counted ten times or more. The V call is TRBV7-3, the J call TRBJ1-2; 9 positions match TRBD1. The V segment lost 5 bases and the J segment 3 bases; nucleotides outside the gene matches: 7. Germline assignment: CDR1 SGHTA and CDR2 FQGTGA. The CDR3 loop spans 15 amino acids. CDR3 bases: TGTGCCAGCAGCCTGAAGACAGGGGGTGACTATGGCTACACCTTC. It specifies CASSLKTGGDYGYTF.

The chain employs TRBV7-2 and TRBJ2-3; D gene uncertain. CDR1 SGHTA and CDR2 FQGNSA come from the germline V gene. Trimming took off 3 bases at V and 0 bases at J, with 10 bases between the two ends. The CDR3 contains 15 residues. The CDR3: CASSFLPRSTDTQYF. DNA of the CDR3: TGTGCCAGCAGCTTTCTCCCCAGAAGCACAGATACGCAGTATTTT.

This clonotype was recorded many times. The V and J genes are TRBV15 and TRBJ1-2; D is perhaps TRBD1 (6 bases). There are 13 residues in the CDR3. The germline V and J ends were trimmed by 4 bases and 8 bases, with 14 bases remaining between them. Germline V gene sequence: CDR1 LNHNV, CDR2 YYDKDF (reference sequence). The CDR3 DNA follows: TGTGCCACCAGCATAACCACAGGGAGCGGCTACACCTTC. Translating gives CATSITTGSGYTF.

CDR3 sequence (DNA): TGCGCCAGCAGTTACAACAGGGATAACTATGGCTACACCTTC. This gives the protein CASSYNRDNYGYTF. The chain has TRBV5-1 and TRBJ1-2; D possibly corresponds to TRBD1 (6 bases). Germline V gives CDR1 SGHRS, CDR2 YFSETQ. Trimming left V 5 bases short and J 1 base short, with 12 bases between. The CDR3 has 14 amino acids.